The 17 T cell receptor beta chains below all came from one sample that was sequenced in a study of T cells in Graves' hyperthyroidism and ophthalmopathy. From RNA transcripts, TCR beta CDR3 regions were amplified. RT-PCR in the first round (using the HTBI primer set) targeted the TCR CDR3. TCRdb re-called the multiplex PCR reads through MiXCR, storing one row per CDR3 protein. The repertoire holds more than 350,000 distinct CDR3 sequences, with approximately 14% as singletons. The sample comprised blood. These receptor sequences come from an older woman with Graves' ophthalmopathy.

This clonotype was picked up one time. One base away lies a much larger clone, so this may be a sequencing read error. The chain joins TRBV2 to TRBJ2-3; D is perhaps TRBD1 (5 bases). This CDR3 has 14 residues. In germline, CDR1 is SNHLY, CDR2 FYNNEI. Trimming stripped 8 bases from V and 5 bases from J, with 17 bases between. CDR3 region: CASGAHGSRDTQYF. The CDR3 DNA reads TGTGCCAGCGGGGCCCACGGGTCACGAGATACGCAGTATTTT.

V and J are TRBV4-1 and TRBJ2-6; D is ambiguous. The CDR3 covers 16 residues. CDR1 is MGHRA, CDR2 YSYEKL, per germline. Trimming cost V 0 bases and J 0 bases, with 6 bases left between them. CDR3 sequence: CASSQEGISGANVLTF. In DNA, the CDR3 is TGCGCCAGCAGCCAAGAAGGGATCTCTGGGGCCAACGTCCTGACTTTC.

The chain combines TRBV6-1 with TRBJ1-3; D might be TRBD1 (5 bases). This CDR3 is 17 amino acids long. The V gene's germline CDR1 is MNHNS and CDR2 SASEGT. Trimming left V 5 bases short and J 0 bases short, with 17 bases between. The CDR3 here is CASSFRMGGISGNTIYF. Written as DNA, the CDR3 is TGTGCCAGCAGTTTCCGCATGGGGGGGATCTCTGGAAACACCATATATTTT.

At least ten counts were recorded for this clonotype. V usage is TRBV28 and J usage is TRBJ2-3; TRBD1 matches at 12 bases. Unmatched junction bases numbered 7, after V lost 5 bases and J lost 7 bases. CDR1 and CDR2 from the germline V gene are MDHEN and SYDVKM. This CDR3 contains 15 residues. CDR3 amino acids: CASSPRDRGLNTQYF. CDR3 coding DNA: TGTGCCAGCAGTCCCCGGGACAGGGGGCTAAATACGCAGTATTTT.

V usage is TRBV18 and J usage is TRBJ2-3; 7 nucleotides line up with TRBD1. J was trimmed by 2 bases and V by 0 bases; bases with no gene match: 8. Germline CDR1 reads KGHSH; CDR2 reads LQKENI. The CDR3 runs to 17 residues. CDR3 sequence (DNA): TGTGCCAGCTCACCACCTTCCGGGACAGCCGACACAGATACGCAGTATTTT. As protein: CASSPPSGTADTDTQYF.

This clonotype came up many times. The rearrangement uses TRBV29-1 and TRBJ2-3; 7 bases map to TRBD1. Germline-derived CDR1 and CDR2 are SQVTM and ANQGSEA. There are 15 residues in the CDR3. V was pared by 4 bases and J by 0 bases, with 7 bases of the junction left unmatched. CDR3 region: CSVGHRGLSTDTQYF. Here the CDR3 DNA reads TGCAGCGTTGGTCACAGGGGCCTAAGCACAGATACGCAGTATTTT.

This clonotype was found many times. This chain uses TRBV7-2 with TRBJ2-3, with D unclear. Trimming left V 0 bases short and J 1 base short, with 2 bases between. CDR3 length: 13 residues. Looked up from germline, CDR1 is SGHTA and CDR2 is FQGNSA. CDR3: CASSLARTDTQYF. The CDR3 nucleotides read TGTGCCAGCAGCTTAGCCCGCACAGATACGCAGTATTTT.

Many counts were recorded for this clonotype. At one end, the junction sequence differs from germline, possibly due to a read error. V usage is TRBV11-2 and J usage is TRBJ2-5; 8 bases line up with TRBD2. The germline gives CDR1 SGHAT, CDR2 FQNNGV. The CDR3 covers 13 residues. CDR3 amino acids: CASSLRAGVTQDF. The CDR3 DNA reads TGTGCCAGCAGCTTAAGAGCGGGGGTCACACAAGACTTC.

This clonotype was seen many times. The chain links TRBV5-1 to TRBJ2-1; TRBD1 might be the D (5 bases). CDR3 length equals 14 residues. In germline, CDR1 is SGHRS, CDR2 YFSETQ. Trimming shortened V by 0 bases and J by 10 bases, and 14 bases separated the two germline ends. This chain's CDR3 is CASSLEGAGSEQFF. The CDR3 DNA reads as TGCGCCAGCAGCTTGGAGGGCGCAGGGTCCGAGCAGTTCTTC.

This clonotype was seen many times. The gene calls are TRBV12-3 or TRBV12-4 and TRBJ2-7; TRBD1 agrees at 7 bases. This CDR3 has 13 residues. The trim removed 4 bases at V and 1 base at J, leaving 1 base unmatched. The CDR3 spells CASSSTGSYEQYF. The DNA of the CDR3 is TGTGCCAGCAGTTCGACAGGGTCCTACGAGCAGTACTTC.

This clonotype was seen ten or more times. The chain recombines TRBV30 with TRBJ1-2, with a weak D call TRBD1 (5 bases). Germline V gene sequence: CDR1 GTSNPN, CDR2 SVGIG (reference sequence). The V and J ends lost 4 bases and 4 bases respectively, with 16 bases between them. This CDR3 spans 14 amino acids. The CDR3, as DNA: TGTGCCTGGACCTTTGGAGGGGTGGGCTATGGCTACACCTTC. Encoded protein: CAWTFGGVGYGYTF.

The CDR3 here is CASSPLGLEKFF. In DNA form, the CDR3 reads TGTGCCAGTAGTCCCCTAGGACTAGAGAAGTTCTTC. V usage is TRBV19 and J usage is TRBJ2-1; 7 bases are a match to TRBD2. CDR3 size: 12 residues. The ends lost 5 bases at V and 14 bases at J; junction bases unmatched: 9. Per germline, CDR1 LNHDA and CDR2 SQIVND (reference sequence). The full variable domain, with the rest looked up from reference TRBV19 and TRBJ2-1, is DGGITQSPKYLFRKEGQNVTLSCEQNLNHDAMYWYRQDPGQGLRLIYYSQIVNDFQKGDIAEGYSVSREKKESFPLTVTSAQKNPTAFYLCASSPLGLEKFFGPGTRLTVL.

The sample holds a few counts of this clonotype. V is TRBV3-1 and J is TRBJ2-3, with 11 nucleotides matching TRBD1. CDR1 and CDR2 from the germline V gene are LGHDT and YNNKEL (reference sequence). The CDR3 has 16 amino acids. The V segment lost 4 bases and the J segment 2 bases; nucleotides outside the gene matches: 5. In nucleotides, the CDR3 is TGTGCCAGCAGCCCCCGGACAGGGGGCATCACAGATACGCAGTATTTT. This gives the protein CASSPRTGGITDTQYF.

This clonotype occurred a few times. The chain has TRBV28 and TRBJ1-1; D is possibly TRBD1 (6 bases). Trimming left V 3 bases short and J 6 bases short, with 11 bases between. CDR1 and CDR2 from the germline V gene are MDHEN and SYDVKM. This CDR3 is built from 13 residues. The CDR3 reads CASSLGARAEAFF. The CDR3 nucleotides are TGTGCCAGCAGTTTGGGGGCGAGGGCTGAAGCTTTCTTT.

This clonotype was seen more than once but under ten times. The chain employs TRBV24-1 and TRBJ2-1; 11 bases align to TRBD1. Trimming cost V 6 bases and J 3 bases; bases outside gene matches: 6. The CDR3 totals 16 residues. Germline V gene lookup returns CDR1 KGHDR and CDR2 SFDVKD. The CDR3 loop is CATSSWDRGFYNEQFF. The CDR3 DNA reads TGTGCCACCAGTTCCTGGGACAGGGGGTTCTACAATGAGCAGTTCTTC.

This clonotype has ten or more counts. The chain joins TRBV6-1 to TRBJ2-1; D unclear. The length of the CDR3 is 15 residues. The germline gives CDR1 MNHNS, CDR2 SASEGT. The ends were cut back, 0 bases at V and 10 bases at J, with 16 bases in the middle. In DNA form, the CDR3 reads TGTGCCAGCAGTGAAGCGCTTGGACCAGACCGCGAGCAGTTCTTC. Encoded protein: CASSEALGPDREQFF.

In this sample, this clonotype turned up many times. The rearrangement uses TRBV6-1 and TRBJ1-4, with TRBD1 as a possible D gene (5 bases). The germline V gene has CDR1 MNHNS and CDR2 SASEGT. The CDR3 runs to 15 residues. The germline V and J ends were trimmed by 1 base and 8 bases, with 14 bases remaining between them. In DNA, the CDR3 is TGTGCCAGCAGTGAAGGAGGGGCGCTTGAGGAAAAACTGTTTTTT. It specifies CASSEGGALEEKLFF.